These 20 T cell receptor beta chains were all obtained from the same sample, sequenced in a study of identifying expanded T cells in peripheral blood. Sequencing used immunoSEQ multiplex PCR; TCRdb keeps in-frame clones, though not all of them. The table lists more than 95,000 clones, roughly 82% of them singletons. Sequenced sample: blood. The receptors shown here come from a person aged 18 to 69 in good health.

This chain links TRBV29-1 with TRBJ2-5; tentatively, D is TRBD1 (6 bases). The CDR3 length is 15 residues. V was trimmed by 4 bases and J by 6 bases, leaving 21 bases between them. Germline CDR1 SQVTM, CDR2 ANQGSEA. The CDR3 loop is CSVASTGYSGKTQYF. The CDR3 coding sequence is TGCAGCGTTGCCAGCACAGGGTATTCGGGGAAGACCCAGTACTTC.

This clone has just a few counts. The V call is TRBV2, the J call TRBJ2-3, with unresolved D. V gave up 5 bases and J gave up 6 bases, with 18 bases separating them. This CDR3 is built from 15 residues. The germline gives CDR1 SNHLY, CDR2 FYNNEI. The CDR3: CASSFLPTTRDTQYF. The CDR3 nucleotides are TGTGCCAGCAGTTTCCTCCCGACCACCAGGGATACGCAGTATTTT.

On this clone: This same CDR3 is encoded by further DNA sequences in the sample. CDR3 nucleotide sequence: TGCGCCAGCAGCTTGACAGGGTCAGGGAACACTGAAGCTTTCTTT. It codes for CASSLTGSGNTEAFF. The chain recombines TRBV5-1 with TRBJ1-1, with TRBD1 as a possible D gene (6 bases). The germline gives CDR1 SGHRS, CDR2 YFSETQ. This CDR3 is 15 amino acids long. Trimming left V 1 base short and J 1 base short, with 11 bases between.

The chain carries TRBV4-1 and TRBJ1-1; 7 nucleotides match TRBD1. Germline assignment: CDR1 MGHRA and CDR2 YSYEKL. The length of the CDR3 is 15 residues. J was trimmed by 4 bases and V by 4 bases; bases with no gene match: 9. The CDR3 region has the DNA TGCGCCAGCAGCCTAACAGGGGTGACTTTCACTGAAGCTTTCTTT. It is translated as CASSLTGVTFTEAFF.

Written as DNA, the CDR3 is TGCGCCAGCAGCTCCAAACCCCGACTAGCGGGATTCGAGCAGTACTTC. It is translated as CASSSKPRLAGFEQYF. The chain is built from TRBV4-1 and TRBJ2-7; 11 bases match TRBD2. With V trimmed by 5 bases and J by 6 bases, 12 bases remained unmatched. Germline V gene lookup returns CDR1 MGHRA and CDR2 YSYEKL. This CDR3 is 16 amino acids long.

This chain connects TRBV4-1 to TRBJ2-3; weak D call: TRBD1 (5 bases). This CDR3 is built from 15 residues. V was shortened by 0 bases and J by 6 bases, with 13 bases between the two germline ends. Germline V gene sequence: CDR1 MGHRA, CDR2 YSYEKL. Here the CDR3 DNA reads TGCGCCAGCAGCCAAGACAGGGTAGTAAGGGATACGCAGTATTTT. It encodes CASSQDRVVRDTQYF.

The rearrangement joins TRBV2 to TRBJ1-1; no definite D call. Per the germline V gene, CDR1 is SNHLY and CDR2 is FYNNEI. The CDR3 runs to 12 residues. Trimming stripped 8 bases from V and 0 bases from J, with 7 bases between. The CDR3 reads CASQAMNTEAFF. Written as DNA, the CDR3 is TGTGCCAGCCAGGCGATGAACACTGAAGCTTTCTTT.

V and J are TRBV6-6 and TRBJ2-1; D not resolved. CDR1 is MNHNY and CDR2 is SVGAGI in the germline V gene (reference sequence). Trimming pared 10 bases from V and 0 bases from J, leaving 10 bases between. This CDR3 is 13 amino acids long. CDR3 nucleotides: TGTGCCACACAAACGAACTCCTACAATGAGCAGTTCTTC. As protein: CATQTNSYNEQFF.

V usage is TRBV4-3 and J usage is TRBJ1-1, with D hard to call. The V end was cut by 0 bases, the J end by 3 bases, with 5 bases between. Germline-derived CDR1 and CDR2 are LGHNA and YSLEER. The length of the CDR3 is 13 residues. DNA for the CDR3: TGCGCCAGCAGCCAAGACATTGACACTGAAGCTTTCTTT. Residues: CASSQDIDTEAFF.

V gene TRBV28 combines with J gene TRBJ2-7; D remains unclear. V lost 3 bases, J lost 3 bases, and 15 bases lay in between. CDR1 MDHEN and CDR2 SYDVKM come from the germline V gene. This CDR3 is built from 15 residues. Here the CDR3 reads CASSFLGNYGYEQYF. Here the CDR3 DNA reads TGTGCCAGCAGTTTTTTAGGGAACTACGGCTACGAGCAGTACTTC.

CDR3 region: CASSGQGFSYNEQFF. DNA of the CDR3: TGTGCCAGTAGTGGACAGGGTTTCTCATACAATGAGCAGTTCTTC. The chain carries TRBV19 and TRBJ2-1; 8 bases fit TRBD1. Germline V gene lookup returns CDR1 LNHDA and CDR2 SQIVND (reference sequence). This CDR3 region has 15 residues. The V segment lost 5 bases and the J segment 4 bases; nucleotides outside the gene matches: 7.

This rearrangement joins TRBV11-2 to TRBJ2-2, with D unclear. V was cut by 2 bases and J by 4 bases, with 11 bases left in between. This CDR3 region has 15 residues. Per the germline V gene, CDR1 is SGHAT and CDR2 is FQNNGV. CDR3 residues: CASSLSITVTGELFF. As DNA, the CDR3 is TGTGCCAGCAGCTTATCCATCACAGTCACCGGGGAGCTGTTTTTT.

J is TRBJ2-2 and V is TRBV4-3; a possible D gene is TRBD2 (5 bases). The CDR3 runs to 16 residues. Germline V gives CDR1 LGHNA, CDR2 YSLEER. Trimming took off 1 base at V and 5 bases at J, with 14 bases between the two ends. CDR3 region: CASSQGGLAGTGELFF. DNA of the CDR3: TGCGCCAGCAGCCAAGGCGGCCTAGCAGGAACCGGGGAGCTGTTTTTT.

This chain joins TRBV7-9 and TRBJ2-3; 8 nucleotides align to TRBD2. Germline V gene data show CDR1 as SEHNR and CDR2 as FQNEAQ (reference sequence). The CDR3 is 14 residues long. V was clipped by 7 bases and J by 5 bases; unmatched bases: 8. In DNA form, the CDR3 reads TGTGCCAGCAAGAGGCGGGGGGTCGGAGATACGCAGTATTTT. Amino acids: CASKRRGVGDTQYF. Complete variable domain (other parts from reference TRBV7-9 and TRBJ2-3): DTGVSQNPRHKITKRGQNVTFRCDPISEHNRLYWYRQTLGQGPEFLTYFQNEAQLEKSRLLSDRFSAERPKGSFSTLEIQRTEQGDSAMYLCASKRRGVGDTQYFGPGTRLTVL.

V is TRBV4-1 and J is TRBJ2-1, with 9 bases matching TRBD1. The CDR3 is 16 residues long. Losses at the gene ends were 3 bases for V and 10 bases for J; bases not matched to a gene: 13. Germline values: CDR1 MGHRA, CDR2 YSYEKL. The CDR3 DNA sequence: TGCGCCAGCAGCCACCCAGGACAGGGGCAAGGGGGCGAGCAGTTCTTC. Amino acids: CASSHPGQGQGGEQFF.

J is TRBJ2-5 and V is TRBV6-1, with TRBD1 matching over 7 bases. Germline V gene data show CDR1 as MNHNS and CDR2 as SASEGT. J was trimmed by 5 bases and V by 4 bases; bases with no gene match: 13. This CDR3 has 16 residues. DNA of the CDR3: TGTGCCAGCAGTGCCCTAGACAGGGCAAGGAAGGAGACCCAGTACTTC. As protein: CASSALDRARKETQYF.

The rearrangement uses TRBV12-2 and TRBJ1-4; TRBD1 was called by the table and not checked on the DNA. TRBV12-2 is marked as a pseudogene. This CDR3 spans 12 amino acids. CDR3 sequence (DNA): TGTGCAAGTCGTCCCACAGGTGAAAAACTGTTTTTT. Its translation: CASRPTGEKLFF.

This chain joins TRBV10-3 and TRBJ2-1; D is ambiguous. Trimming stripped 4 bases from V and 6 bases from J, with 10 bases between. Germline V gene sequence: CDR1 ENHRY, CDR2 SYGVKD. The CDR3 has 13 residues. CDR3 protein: CAISVAAANEQFF. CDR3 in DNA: TGTGCCATCAGTGTTGCTGCGGCCAATGAGCAGTTCTTC.

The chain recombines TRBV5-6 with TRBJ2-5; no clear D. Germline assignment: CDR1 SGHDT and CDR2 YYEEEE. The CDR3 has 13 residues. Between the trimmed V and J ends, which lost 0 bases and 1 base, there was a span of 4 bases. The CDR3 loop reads CASSLVSQETQYF. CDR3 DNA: TGTGCCAGCAGCTTGGTCTCCCAAGAGACCCAGTACTTC. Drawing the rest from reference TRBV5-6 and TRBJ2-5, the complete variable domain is DAGVTQSPTHLIKTRGQQVTLRCSPKSGHDTVSWYQQALGQGPQFIFQYYEEEERQRGNFPDRFSGHQFPNYSSELNVNALLLGDSALYLCASSLVSQETQYFGPGTRLLVL.

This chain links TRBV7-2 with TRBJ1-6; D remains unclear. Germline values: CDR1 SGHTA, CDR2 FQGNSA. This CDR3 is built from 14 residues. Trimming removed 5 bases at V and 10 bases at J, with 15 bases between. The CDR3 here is CASSLGQVQSPLHF. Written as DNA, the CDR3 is TGTGCCAGCAGCCTAGGGCAGGTCCAATCACCCCTCCACTTT.